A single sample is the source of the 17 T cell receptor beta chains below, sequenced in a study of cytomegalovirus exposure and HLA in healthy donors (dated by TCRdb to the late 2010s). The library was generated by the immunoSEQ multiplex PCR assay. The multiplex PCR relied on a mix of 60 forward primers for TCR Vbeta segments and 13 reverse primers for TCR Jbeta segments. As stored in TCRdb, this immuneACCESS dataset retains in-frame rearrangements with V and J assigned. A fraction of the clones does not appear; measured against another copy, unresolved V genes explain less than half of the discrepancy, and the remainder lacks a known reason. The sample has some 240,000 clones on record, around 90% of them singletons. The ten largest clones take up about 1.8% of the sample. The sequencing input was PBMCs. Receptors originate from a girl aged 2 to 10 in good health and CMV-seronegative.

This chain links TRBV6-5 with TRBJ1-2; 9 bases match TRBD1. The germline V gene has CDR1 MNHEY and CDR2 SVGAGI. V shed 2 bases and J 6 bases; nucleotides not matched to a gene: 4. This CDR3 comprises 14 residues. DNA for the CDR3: TGTGCCAGCAGTTACCTCGGGACAGGGCATGGCTACACCTTC. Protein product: CASSYLGTGHGYTF.

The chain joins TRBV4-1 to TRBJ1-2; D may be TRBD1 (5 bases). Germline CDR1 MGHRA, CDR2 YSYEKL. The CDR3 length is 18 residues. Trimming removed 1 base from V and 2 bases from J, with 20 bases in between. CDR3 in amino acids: CASSQVGAGGRRNYGYTF. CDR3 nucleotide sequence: TGCGCCAGCAGCCAAGTAGGGGCCGGAGGGAGGAGAAACTATGGCTACACCTTC.

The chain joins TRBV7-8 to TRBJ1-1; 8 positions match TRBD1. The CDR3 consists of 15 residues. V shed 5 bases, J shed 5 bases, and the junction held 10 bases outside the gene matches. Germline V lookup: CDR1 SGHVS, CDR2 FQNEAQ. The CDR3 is CASSLNRGGNTEAFF. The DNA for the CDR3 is TGTGCCAGCAGCCTAAACAGGGGGGGGAATACTGAAGCTTTCTTT.

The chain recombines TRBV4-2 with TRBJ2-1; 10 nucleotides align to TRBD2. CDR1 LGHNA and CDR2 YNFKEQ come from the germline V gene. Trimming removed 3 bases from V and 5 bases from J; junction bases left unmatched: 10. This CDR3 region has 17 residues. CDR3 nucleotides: TGTGCCAGCAGCCACCCCGGGCAGCGGGGGGGAAACAATGAGCAGTTCTTC. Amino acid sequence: CASSHPGQRGGNNEQFF.

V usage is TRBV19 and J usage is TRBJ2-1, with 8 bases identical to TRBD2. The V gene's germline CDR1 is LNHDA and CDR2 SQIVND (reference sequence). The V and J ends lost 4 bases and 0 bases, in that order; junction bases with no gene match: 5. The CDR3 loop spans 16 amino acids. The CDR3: CASSKSSGYSYNEQFF. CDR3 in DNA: TGTGCCAGTAGTAAGTCTAGCGGGTACTCCTACAATGAGCAGTTCTTC. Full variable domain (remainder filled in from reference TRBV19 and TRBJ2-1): DGGITQSPKYLFRKEGQNVTLSCEQNLNHDAMYWYRQDPGQGLRLIYYSQIVNDFQKGDIAEGYSVSREKKESFPLTVTSAQKNPTAFYLCASSKSSGYSYNEQFFGPGTRLTVL.

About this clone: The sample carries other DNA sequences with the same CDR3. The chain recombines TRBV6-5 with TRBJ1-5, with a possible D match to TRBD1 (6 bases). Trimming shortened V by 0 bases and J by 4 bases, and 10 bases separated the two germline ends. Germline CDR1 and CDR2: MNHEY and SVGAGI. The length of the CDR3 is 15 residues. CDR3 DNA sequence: TGTGCCAGCAGTTACTCGACACAGGGTAATCAGCCCCAGCATTTT. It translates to CASSYSTQGNQPQHF.

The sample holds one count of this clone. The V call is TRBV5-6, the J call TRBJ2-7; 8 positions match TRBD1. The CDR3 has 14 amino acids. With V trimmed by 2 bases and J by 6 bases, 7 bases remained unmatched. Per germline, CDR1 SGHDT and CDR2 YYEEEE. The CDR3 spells CASSFGQGGPEQYF. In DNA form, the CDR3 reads TGTGCCAGCAGCTTTGGACAGGGTGGTCCCGAGCAGTACTTC.

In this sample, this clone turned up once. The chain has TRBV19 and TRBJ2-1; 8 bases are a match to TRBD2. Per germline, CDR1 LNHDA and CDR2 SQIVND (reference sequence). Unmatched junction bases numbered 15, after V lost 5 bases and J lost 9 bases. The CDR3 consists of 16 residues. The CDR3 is CASSPPGGGLAGEQFF. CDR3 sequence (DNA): TGTGCCAGTAGTCCGCCGGGGGGGGGTTTAGCGGGTGAGCAGTTCTTC.

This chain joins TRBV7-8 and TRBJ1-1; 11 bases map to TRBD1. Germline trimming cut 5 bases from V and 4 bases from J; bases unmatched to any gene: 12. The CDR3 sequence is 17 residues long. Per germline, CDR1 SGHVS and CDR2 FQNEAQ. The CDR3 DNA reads TGTGCCAGCAGCAAGCCGGGACAGGGGGTACAGATCACTGAAGCTTTCTTT. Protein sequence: CASSKPGQGVQITEAFF.

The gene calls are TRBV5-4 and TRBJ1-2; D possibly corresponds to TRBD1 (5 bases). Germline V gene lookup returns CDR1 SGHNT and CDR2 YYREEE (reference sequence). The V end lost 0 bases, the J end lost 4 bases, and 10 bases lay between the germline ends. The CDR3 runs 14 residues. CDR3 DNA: TGTGCCAGCAGCTTGGGCAGGGAGGTCTATGGCTACACCTTC. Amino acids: CASSLGREVYGYTF.

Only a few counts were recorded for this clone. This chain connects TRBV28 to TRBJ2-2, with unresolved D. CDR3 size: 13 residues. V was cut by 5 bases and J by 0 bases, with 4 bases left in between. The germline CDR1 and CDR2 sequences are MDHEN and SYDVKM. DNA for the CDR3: TGTGCCAGCAGTCAGACGAACACCGGGGAGCTGTTTTTT. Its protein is CASSQTNTGELFF.

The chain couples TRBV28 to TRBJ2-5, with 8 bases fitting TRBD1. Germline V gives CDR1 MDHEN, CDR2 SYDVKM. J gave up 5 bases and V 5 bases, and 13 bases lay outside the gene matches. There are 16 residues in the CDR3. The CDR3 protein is CASSLMTGALGETQYF. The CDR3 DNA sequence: TGTGCCAGCAGTCTAATGACAGGGGCCCTCGGGGAGACCCAGTACTTC. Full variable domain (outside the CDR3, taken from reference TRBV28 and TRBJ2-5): DVKVTQSSRYLVKRTGEKVFLECVQDMDHENMFWYRQDPGLGLRLIYFSYDVKMKEKGDIPEGYSVSREKKERFSLILESASTNQTSMYLCASSLMTGALGETQYFGPGTRLLVL.

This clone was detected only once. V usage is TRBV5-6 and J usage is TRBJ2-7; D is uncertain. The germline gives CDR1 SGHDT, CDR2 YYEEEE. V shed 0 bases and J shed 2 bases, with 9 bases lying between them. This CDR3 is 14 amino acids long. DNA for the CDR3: TGTGCCAGCAGCTTGGTTTCAGACACCTACGAGCAGTACTTC. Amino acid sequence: CASSLVSDTYEQYF. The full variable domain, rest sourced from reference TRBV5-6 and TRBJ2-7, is DAGVTQSPTHLIKTRGQQVTLRCSPKSGHDTVSWYQQALGQGPQFIFQYYEEEERQRGNFPDRFSGHQFPNYSSELNVNALLLGDSALYLCASSLVSDTYEQYFGPGTRLTVT.

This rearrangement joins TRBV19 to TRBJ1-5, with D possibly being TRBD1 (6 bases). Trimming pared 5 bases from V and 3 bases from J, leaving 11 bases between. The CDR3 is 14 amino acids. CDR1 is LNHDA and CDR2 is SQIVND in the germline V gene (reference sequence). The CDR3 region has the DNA TGTGCCAGTAGTCCCGGACAGTTCAATCAGCCCCAGCATTTT. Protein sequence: CASSPGQFNQPQHF. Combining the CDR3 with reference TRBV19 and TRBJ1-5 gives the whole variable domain DGGITQSPKYLFRKEGQNVTLSCEQNLNHDAMYWYRQDPGQGLRLIYYSQIVNDFQKGDIAEGYSVSREKKESFPLTVTSAQKNPTAFYLCASSPGQFNQPQHFGDGTRLSIL.

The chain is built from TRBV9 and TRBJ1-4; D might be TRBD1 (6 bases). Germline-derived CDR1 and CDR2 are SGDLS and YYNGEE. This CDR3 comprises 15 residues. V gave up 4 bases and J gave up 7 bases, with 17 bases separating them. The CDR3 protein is CASSSGHREGEKLFF. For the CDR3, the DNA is TGTGCCAGCAGCTCCGGGCACAGGGAAGGTGAAAAACTGTTTTTT.

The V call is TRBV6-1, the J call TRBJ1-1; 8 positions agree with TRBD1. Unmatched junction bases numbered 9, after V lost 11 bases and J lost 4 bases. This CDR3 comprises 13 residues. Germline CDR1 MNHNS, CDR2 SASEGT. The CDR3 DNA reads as TGTGCCTGCAACAGGGGGACAGTCACTGAAGCTTTCTTT. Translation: CACNRGTVTEAFF.

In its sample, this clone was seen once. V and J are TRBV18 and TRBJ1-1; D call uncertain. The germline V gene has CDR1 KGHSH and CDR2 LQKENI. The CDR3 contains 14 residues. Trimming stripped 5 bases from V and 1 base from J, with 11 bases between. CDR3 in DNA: TGTGCCAGCTCAGCCGGGTTCGAGAACACTGAAGCTTTCTTT. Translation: CASSAGFENTEAFF.